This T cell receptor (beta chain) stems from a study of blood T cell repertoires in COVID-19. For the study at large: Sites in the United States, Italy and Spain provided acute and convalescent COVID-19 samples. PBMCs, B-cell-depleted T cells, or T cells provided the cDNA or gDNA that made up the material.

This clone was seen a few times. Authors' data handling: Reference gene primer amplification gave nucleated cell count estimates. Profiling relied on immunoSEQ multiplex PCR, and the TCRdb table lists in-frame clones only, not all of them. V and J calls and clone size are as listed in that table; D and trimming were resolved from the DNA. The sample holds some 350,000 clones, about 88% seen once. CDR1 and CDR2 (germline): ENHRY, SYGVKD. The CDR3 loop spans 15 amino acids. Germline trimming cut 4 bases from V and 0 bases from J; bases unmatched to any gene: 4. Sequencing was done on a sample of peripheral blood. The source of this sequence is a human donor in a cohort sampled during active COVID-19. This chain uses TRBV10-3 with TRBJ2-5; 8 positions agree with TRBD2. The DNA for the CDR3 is TGTGCCATCAGTGGTTCGCGGGGGGACCAAGAGACCCAGTACTTC. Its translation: CAISGSRGDQETQYF.